One and the same sample provided the 8 T cell receptor beta chains below, sequenced in a study of Ad26.COV2.S vaccination and SARS-CoV-2 variants. Sequenced by immunoSEQ multiplex PCR; TCRdb stores in-frame clones only, minus some. The profile shows around 400,000 clones, more than 80% of them singletons. Documented treatment: some 20 received Ad26.COV2.S at low or high dose, single or two shots; five or six received placebo; per-sample allocation not given. After the first vaccine or placebo injection, samples were drawn on day 63. The material sequenced was peripheral blood, taken in a trial of Ad26.COV2.S vaccine versus placebo. Receptors originate from a person between 18 and 60 years old who received the Ad26.COV2.S COVID-19 vaccine or a placebo.

V gene TRBV3-1 (or the pseudogene TRBV3-2) combines with J gene TRBJ2-5; D remains unclear. Germline V gives CDR1 LGHDT, CDR2 YNNKEL (reference sequence). The V gene lost 1 base and the J gene lost 0 bases, with 3 bases spanning the gap. The CDR3 consists of 13 residues. This CDR3 reads CASSQGYQETQYF. The DNA of the CDR3 is TGTGCCAGCAGCCAAGGGTACCAAGAGACCCAGTACTTC.

The rearrangement uses TRBV19 and TRBJ1-2; 8 bases line up with TRBD1. The V gene end was trimmed by 3 bases and the J gene end by 7 bases; junction bases not matched to a gene: 7. Germline loops: CDR1 LNHDA, CDR2 SQIVND (reference sequence). CDR3 length: 14 residues. This CDR3 is CASSIAGGTFGYTF. DNA for the CDR3: TGTGCCAGTAGTATCGCAGGGGGCACCTTTGGCTACACCTTC.

The V call is TRBV27, the J call TRBJ1-1; TRBD1 is a possible D gene (5 bases). The germline V and J ends were trimmed by 5 bases and 3 bases, with 22 bases remaining between them. The CDR3 is 17 amino acids. The germline CDR1 and CDR2 sequences are MNHEY and SMNVEV (reference sequence). CDR3 sequence: CASSLLPQGAGDTEAFF. CDR3 bases: TGTGCCAGCAGTCTATTACCCCAGGGAGCTGGGGACACTGAAGCTTTCTTT.

This chain uses TRBV28 with TRBJ2-5; D unresolved. Germline V gives CDR1 MDHEN, CDR2 SYDVKM. The CDR3 spans 14 residues. The V end was cut by 3 bases, the J end by 1 base, with 9 bases between. The CDR3 here is CASSFSGFQETQYF. CDR3 nucleotide sequence: TGTGCCAGCAGTTTTTCAGGCTTCCAAGAGACCCAGTACTTC.

The V gene is TRBV5-6, the J gene TRBJ2-7; D perhaps matches TRBD1 (5 bases). This CDR3 contains 15 residues. Trimming left V 3 bases short and J 4 bases short, with 17 bases between. Per germline, CDR1 SGHDT and CDR2 YYEEEE. CDR3 amino acids: CASSWFKGIIYEQYF. CDR3 nucleotide sequence: TGTGCCAGCAGCTGGTTCAAGGGGATCATATACGAGCAGTACTTC.

The V and J genes are TRBV7-2 and TRBJ2-7, with 9 bases identical to TRBD2. Per the germline V gene, CDR1 is SGHTA and CDR2 is FQGNSA. J was trimmed by 2 bases and V by 1 base; bases with no gene match: 6. The CDR3 covers 16 residues. CDR3 region: CASSLDSGGRAYEQYF. In nucleotides, the CDR3 is TGTGCCAGCAGCTTAGACTCGGGCGGGAGGGCCTACGAGCAGTACTTC.

CDR3 loop: CASSLGVLTEAFF. CDR3 DNA sequence: TGTGCCAGCAGTTTAGGGGTTTTGACTGAAGCTTTCTTT. The chain uses TRBV12-3 or TRBV12-4 and TRBJ1-1; D unresolved. The CDR3 totals 13 residues. Trimming cost V 1 base and J 5 bases, with 8 bases left between them.

V and J are TRBV3-1 (or the pseudogene TRBV3-2) and TRBJ2-1; a possible D gene is TRBD1 (5 bases). The CDR3 is 14 amino acids. The V gene lost 1 base and the J gene lost 3 bases, with 7 bases spanning the gap. In germline, CDR1 is LGHDT, CDR2 YNNKEL (reference sequence). The CDR3 sequence: CASSQGGYYNEQFF. Written as DNA, the CDR3 is TGTGCCAGCAGCCAAGGGGGCTACTACAATGAGCAGTTCTTC.